One sample yielded the 17 T cell receptor beta chains listed below, sequenced in a study of control samples from healthy donors and cancer patients. Assay: immunoSEQ multiplex PCR; the TCRdb copy retains only in-frame clones and omits some. The top ten hold about 1.8% of the sample, which has 150,000 to 200,000 clones, 85% to 90% seen once. Sample: blood. The receptors were gathered from a man between 18 and 29 years old in good health.

This clone was detected only once. V and J are TRBV3-1 (or the pseudogene TRBV3-2) and TRBJ2-7; 8 bases line up with TRBD1. CDR3 length: 17 residues. Trimming cost V 0 bases and J 7 bases; bases outside gene matches: 14. Germline CDR1 is LGHDT and CDR2 is YNNKEL (reference sequence). DNA of the CDR3: TGTGCCAGCAGCCAAGATTCGTCAACGCAGGGGGCGGAAGAGCAGTACTTC. This encodes CASSQDSSTQGAEEQYF.

V and J are TRBV18 and TRBJ1-1; D ambiguous. Trimming took off 6 bases at V and 7 bases at J, with 18 bases between the two ends. CDR1 is KGHSH, CDR2 LQKENI, per germline. This CDR3 is built from 14 residues. The CDR3 nucleotides are TGTGCCAGCTCCACCGATCGGTCCTTAGGTGAAGCTTTCTTT. Amino acid sequence: CASSTDRSLGEAFF.

The V call is TRBV15, the J call TRBJ2-2; 8 bases agree with TRBD1. This CDR3 has 16 residues. Germline CDR1 LNHNV, CDR2 YYDKDF (reference sequence). Trimming cost V 1 base and J 6 bases; bases outside gene matches: 7. CDR3 coding DNA: TGTGCCACCAGCAGAGGGCAGGGGGCGATGGCCGGGGAGCTGTTTTTT. This codes for CATSRGQGAMAGELFF. Full variable domain (missing parts from reference TRBV15 and TRBJ2-2): DAMVIQNPRYQVTQFGKPVTLSCSQTLNHNVMYWYQQKSSQAPKLLFHYYDKDFNNEADTPDNFQSRRPNTSFCFLDIRSPGLGDTAMYLCATSRGQGAMAGELFFGEGSRLTVL.

The chain uses TRBV30 and TRBJ2-4, with D unclear. V was cut by 0 bases and J by 0 bases, with 9 bases left in between. The CDR3 is made up of 15 amino acids. In germline, CDR1 is GTSNPN, CDR2 SVGIG (reference sequence). The DNA of the CDR3 is TGTGCCTGGAGTGTTAGCAGCCTAGCCAAAAACATTCAGTACTTC. Translating gives CAWSVSSLAKNIQYF.

The V and J genes are TRBV5-1 and TRBJ1-1, with 7 bases matching TRBD1. V lost 2 bases, J lost 6 bases, and 4 bases stayed unmatched. The CDR3 has 13 residues. In germline, CDR1 is SGHRS, CDR2 YFSETQ. The CDR3 coding sequence is TGCGCCAGCAGCTTAGACAGGGACTCTGAAGCTTTCTTT. Its translation is CASSLDRDSEAFF.

This chain connects TRBV6-4 to TRBJ2-3, with D perhaps TRBD1 (6 bases). Trimming cost V 3 bases and J 2 bases, with 12 bases left between them. The CDR3 has 15 amino acids. Germline values: CDR1 MRHNA, CDR2 SNTAGT. The chain's CDR3 is CASSELAGATDTQYF. The DNA of the CDR3 is TGTGCCAGCAGTGAGTTGGCAGGGGCCACAGATACGCAGTATTTT.

This CDR3 is CASSDGRSGGAQETQYF. The CDR3 coding sequence is TGTGCCAGCAGCGACGGCAGAAGCGGGGGGGCCCAAGAGACCCAGTACTTC. This chain links TRBV7-2 with TRBJ2-5, with 10 bases lining up with TRBD2. J lost 1 base, V lost 5 bases, and 10 bases had no gene match. Germline CDR1 SGHTA, CDR2 FQGNSA. This CDR3 contains 17 residues.

The CDR3 sequence: CASSDRAPEAFF. The CDR3 coding sequence is TGTGCCAGCAGTGACAGGGCTCCTGAAGCTTTCTTT. V usage is TRBV7-9 and J usage is TRBJ1-1; TRBD1 matches at 7 bases. The junction had 4 bases not matched to a gene; V was cut back by 6 bases and J by 6 bases. The germline gives CDR1 SEHNR, CDR2 FQNEAQ (reference sequence). This CDR3 has 12 residues.

The V gene is TRBV4-3, the J gene TRBJ1-4, with 7 bases aligning to TRBD1. The trim removed 1 base at V and 4 bases at J, leaving 6 bases unmatched. The CDR3 covers 16 residues. The germline V gene has CDR1 LGHNA and CDR2 YSLEER. CDR3: CASSQVGDRYNEKLFF. The CDR3 region has the DNA TGCGCCAGCAGCCAAGTAGGGGACAGATATAATGAAAAACTGTTTTTT.

The V gene is TRBV28, the J gene TRBJ1-6; D is unclear. The V end was cut by 7 bases, the J end by 7 bases, with 11 bases between. This CDR3 has 13 amino acids. Looked up from germline, CDR1 is MDHEN and CDR2 is SYDVKM. CDR3 in DNA: TGTGCCAGCATGGGCAGGCAGAATTCACCCCTCCACTTT. Translated, it gives CASMGRQNSPLHF.

This clone showed up just once. This chain uses TRBV7-2 with TRBJ1-1; perhaps TRBD1 as D (5 bases). This CDR3 is built from 13 residues. The V and J ends lost 6 bases and 0 bases respectively, with 8 bases between them. Per germline, CDR1 SGHTA and CDR2 FQGNSA. CDR3 nucleotides: TGTGCCAGCAGTATAGGGGTGAACACTGAAGCTTTCTTT. Translated, it gives CASSIGVNTEAFF.

CDR3 amino acids: CASSLGTANYGYTF. The CDR3 nucleotides are TGTGCCAGCAGCTTAGGGACAGCCAACTATGGCTACACCTTC. The rearrangement uses TRBV7-9 and TRBJ1-2; a weak D match, TRBD1 (6 bases). The CDR3 contains 14 residues. Looked up from germline, CDR1 is SEHNR and CDR2 is FQNEAQ (reference sequence). Trimming cost V 1 base and J 2 bases, with 8 bases left between them.

The rearrangement links TRBV5-6 to TRBJ2-7; 11 bases match TRBD1. V was pared by 4 bases and J by 3 bases, with 12 bases of the junction left unmatched. Germline loops: CDR1 SGHDT, CDR2 YYEEEE. The CDR3 totals 17 residues. The CDR3 reads CASSEGTGGHPNYEQYF. The CDR3 coding sequence is TGTGCCAGCAGCGAGGGGACAGGGGGTCACCCCAACTACGAGCAGTACTTC.

The chain uses TRBV19 and TRBJ2-1; TRBD1 or TRBD2 may be the D gene (5 bases each). Trimming stripped 5 bases from V and 1 base from J, with 18 bases between. CDR3 length: 17 residues. CDR1 and CDR2 from the germline V gene are LNHDA and SQIVND (reference sequence). DNA of the CDR3: TGTGCCAGTAGTCAAGGACCGGGGCGTTCTTCCTACAATGAGCAGTTCTTC. Translating it yields CASSQGPGRSSYNEQFF. The entire variable domain, with the rest obtained from reference TRBV19 and TRBJ2-1, is as follows: DGGITQSPKYLFRKEGQNVTLSCEQNLNHDAMYWYRQDPGQGLRLIYYSQIVNDFQKGDIAEGYSVSREKKESFPLTVTSAQKNPTAFYLCASSQGPGRSSYNEQFFGPGTRLTVL.

The chain employs TRBV2 and TRBJ2-1; TRBD1 matches 7 bases. The CDR3 spans 15 residues. The V gene end was trimmed by 9 bases and the J gene end by 0 bases; junction bases not matched to a gene: 8. CDR1 SNHLY and CDR2 FYNNEI come from the germline V gene. CDR3 region: CARGPTGASYNEQFF. The CDR3 DNA is TGTGCCAGGGGCCCCACAGGGGCCTCCTACAATGAGCAGTTCTTC.

This chain uses TRBV28 with TRBJ2-3; D gene uncertain. Germline CDR1 and CDR2: MDHEN and SYDVKM. V was cut by 5 bases and J by 6 bases, with 6 bases left in between. The CDR3 runs 11 residues. The CDR3 bases are TGTGCCAGCAGTCGGCCGGATACGCAGTATTTT. Amino acid sequence: CASSRPDTQYF.

This chain connects TRBV12-3 or TRBV12-4 to TRBJ2-7, with D maybe TRBD1 (6 bases). The V end was cut by 3 bases, the J end by 4 bases, with 7 bases between. The CDR3 loop spans 12 amino acids. The DNA for the CDR3 is TGTGCCAGCAGTTTCCAGGGGTACGAGCAGTACTTC. This codes for CASSFQGYEQYF.